The 7 T cell receptor beta chains in this list originate from one sample, sequenced in a study of shared clonotypes between healthy human individuals. The assay was immunoSEQ multiplex PCR, and TCRdb's table has in-frame clones only and misses some. The sample contains millions of clones, 85% to 95% of which appear only once. Naive-designated CD8 cells lacked CD45RO, were positively enriched for CCR7, and omitted terminally differentiated effector memory CD45RA+ cells. What was sequenced was naive CD8+ T cells from PBMCs. The receptors come from a man younger than 35 in good health. Some clones in this sample may be carry-over from other donors' samples.

The chain couples TRBV10-3 to TRBJ2-1, with TRBD1 matching over 7 bases. Per the germline V gene, CDR1 is ENHRY and CDR2 is SYGVKD. Germline trimming cut 8 bases from V and 3 bases from J; bases unmatched to any gene: 4. CDR3 length equals 13 residues. The CDR3 loop is CAIWTGNYNEQFF. DNA of the CDR3: TGTGCCATCTGGACAGGTAACTACAATGAGCAGTTCTTC.

J is TRBJ1-2 and V is TRBV19; D is ambiguous. Trimming stripped 7 bases from V and 8 bases from J, with 20 bases between. This CDR3 comprises 14 residues. CDR1 and CDR2 (germline): LNHDA, SQIVND (reference sequence). CDR3 in DNA: TGTGCCAGTATAGCCCCCGGGGTGCCAGGCGGCTACACCTTC. The encoded protein is CASIAPGVPGGYTF.

The rearrangement uses TRBV4-3 and TRBJ2-1; 8 bases are shared with TRBD2. CDR1 LGHNA and CDR2 YSLEER come from the germline V gene. The CDR3 spans 15 residues. Losses at the gene ends were 0 bases for V and 7 bases for J; bases not matched to a gene: 5. CDR3 sequence reads: CASSQESGGRNEQFF. The DNA of the CDR3 is TGCGCCAGCAGCCAAGAAAGCGGGGGTCGGAATGAGCAGTTCTTC.

A note on this clone: In the same sample, other DNA sequences code for this CDR3. The chain employs TRBV7-2 and TRBJ1-5; 7 bases are a match to TRBD1. Germline assignment: CDR1 SGHTA and CDR2 FQGNSA. This CDR3 is built from 14 residues. The junction had 2 bases not matched to a gene; V was cut back by 2 bases and J by 4 bases. For the CDR3, the DNA is TGTGCCAGCAGCTTATGGGACAGTAATCAGCCCCAGCATTTT. Translating gives CASSLWDSNQPQHF.

As to this clone: This specimen includes other DNA sequences encoding the same CDR3. This chain joins TRBV9 and TRBJ2-2, with D tentatively TRBD1 (5 bases). Germline assignment: CDR1 SGDLS and CDR2 YYNGEE. Trimming took 3 bases from V and 1 from J, leaving 10 bases between them. This CDR3 region has 15 residues. For the CDR3, the DNA is TGTGCCAGCAGCGCCACAGGTGGGAACACCGGGGAGCTGTTTTTT. Protein: CASSATGGNTGELFF.

This clone was recorded a few times. Other nucleotide sequences in the sample specify the same CDR3. This chain links TRBV7-9 with TRBJ1-1; tentatively, D is TRBD1 (6 bases). V was trimmed by 1 base and J by 3 bases, leaving 9 bases between them. This CDR3 has 14 residues. The germline V gene has CDR1 SEHNR and CDR2 FQNEAQ (reference sequence). The CDR3 nucleotides are TGTGCCAGCAGCTTAGTTGCAGGGGACACTGAAGCTTTCTTT. This translates into CASSLVAGDTEAFF. Looking up the rest from reference TRBV7-9 and TRBJ1-1 gives the full variable domain: DTGVSQNPRHKITKRGQNVTFRCDPISEHNRLYWYRQTLGQGPEFLTYFQNEAQLEKSRLLSDRFSAERPKGSFSTLEIQRTEQGDSAMYLCASSLVAGDTEAFFGQGTRLTVV.

As for this clone: The germline gene is not matched at one end of the junction; a read error may be the cause. This sequence joins TRBV9 and TRBJ2-7, with 7 bases matching TRBD1. This CDR3 region has 15 residues. CDR1 is SGDLS and CDR2 is YYNGEE in the germline V gene. CDR3 sequence reads: CANSLGGSPSYEQYF. The CDR3 DNA sequence: TGTGCCAACAGCCTAGGGGGCAGTCCTTCCTACGAGCAGTACTTC. Drawing the rest from reference TRBV9 and TRBJ2-7, the complete variable domain is DSGVTQTPKHLITATGQRVTLRCSPRSGDLSVYWYQQSLDQGLQFLIQYYNGEERAKGNILERFSAQQFPDLHSELNLSSLELGDSALYFCANSLGGSPSYEQYFGPGTRLTVT.